This TCR beta chain was retrieved from a study of blood T cells in healthy people across ages. General study results and limits: Age showed a roughly linear inverse relationship with TCR beta diversity per million T cells. TCR beta diversity tracked closely with naive T cell percentage. Diversity was estimated from one million T cells, and these estimates were considered underestimates.

Through a sample-barcoded 5' primer and a J-beta primer mix, a second PCR was run for roughly 6 to 12 cycles. MiXCR was run by TCRdb on the 5' RACE reads, yielding one entry per CDR3 protein. The sample has some 1,500,000 distinct CDR3 sequences, 35% to 45% seen once. As regards this clonotype: Its antigen is unknown. Compared with germline, one end of the junction differs, possibly owing to a read error.

Germline values: CDR1 SQVTM, CDR2 ANQGSEA. The CDR3 extends over 13 amino acids. Caucasian individuals from Russia who were healthy and aged 6 to 90 acted as donors. This TCR came from a woman younger than 30 in good health. The specimen was blood. This sequence joins TRBV29-1 and TRBJ1-5; 8 bases agree with TRBD1. The CDR3 protein is CSVAQGVDQSQHF. The CDR3 DNA reads TGCAGCGTAGCACAGGGGGTGGATCAGTCCCAGCATTTT.